Each of the 8 T cell receptor beta chains below was sequenced from the same sample in a study of shared clonotypes between healthy human individuals. Using immunoSEQ multiplex PCR, the repertoire was profiled, and TCRdb retains in-frame clones only, with some absent. The sample holds about 1.5 million clones, 95% to 99% seen once. The sequenced sample consisted of naive CD4+ T cells sorted from blood. This sample's subset: CD45RA+ positively selected. These receptors were collected from a man aged 30-40 years in good health.

The V gene is TRBV6-5, the J gene TRBJ2-3; no firm D call. Trimming shortened V by 10 bases and J by 4 bases, and 21 bases separated the two germline ends. Germline V gene data show CDR1 as MNHEY and CDR2 as SVGAGI. The length of the CDR3 is 15 residues. The CDR3: CATSRRGPGPDTQYF. The CDR3 nucleotides are TGTGCCACCTCCCGGCGAGGCCCTGGCCCAGATACGCAGTATTTT.

The chain links TRBV5-1 to TRBJ2-1; the D is unclear. Germline values: CDR1 SGHRS, CDR2 YFSETQ. V lost 0 bases and J 7 bases, leaving 11 bases between the germline ends. The CDR3 length is 14 residues. The DNA for the CDR3 is TGCGCCAGCAGCTTGGCCCTGCGGAATAATGAGCAGTTCTTC. Protein product: CASSLALRNNEQFF.

The rearrangement links TRBV28 to TRBJ2-7; 7 bases match TRBD2. Germline values: CDR1 MDHEN, CDR2 SYDVKM. V was clipped by 6 bases and J by 2 bases; unmatched bases: 7. The CDR3 contains 14 residues. Here the CDR3 reads CASRLSGTAYEQYF. CDR3 nucleotides: TGTGCCAGCAGACTGAGCGGGACGGCCTACGAGCAGTACTTC.

Comment on this clone: The sample carries other DNA sequences with the same CDR3. The chain carries TRBV6-5 and TRBJ1-3; perhaps TRBD1 as D (6 bases). Germline CDR1 and CDR2: MNHEY and SVGAGI. The CDR3 runs to 14 residues. V lost 2 bases, J lost 3 bases, and 8 bases lay in between. CDR3 bases: TGTGCCAGCAGTTACGGGGGCAGTGGAAACACCATATATTTT. Its protein product is CASSYGGSGNTIYF.

This clone was seen just once. The chain employs TRBV11-3 and TRBJ2-1, with D hard to call. The germline gives CDR1 SGHNT, CDR2 YENEEA. Between the trimmed V and J ends, which lost 3 bases and 7 bases, there was a span of 7 bases. CDR3 length equals 12 residues. The chain's CDR3 is CASSFRANEQFF. CDR3 nucleotide sequence: TGTGCCAGCAGCTTCCGGGCGAATGAGCAGTTCTTC.

The chain combines TRBV19 with TRBJ1-2; D unresolved. CDR3 size: 13 residues. Germline loops: CDR1 LNHDA, CDR2 SQIVND (reference sequence). Trimming removed 3 bases at V and 4 bases at J, with 9 bases between. The CDR3 here is CASSISNSYGYTF. The CDR3 DNA is TGTGCCAGTAGTATTAGCAACAGCTATGGCTACACCTTC.

As regards this clone: The sample holds other DNA sequences that translate to the same CDR3. The V gene is TRBV5-1, the J gene TRBJ2-3, with unresolved D. In germline, CDR1 is SGHRS, CDR2 YFSETQ. Trimming took 0 bases from V and 0 from J, leaving 8 bases between them. This CDR3 has 15 amino acids. In nucleotides, the CDR3 is TGCGCCAGCAGCTTGGGCGGTACTAGCACAGATACGCAGTATTTT. Protein sequence: CASSLGGTSTDTQYF.

This rearrangement joins TRBV7-6 to TRBJ2-2; D remains unclear. This CDR3 is 16 amino acids long. The V and J ends lost 5 bases and 0 bases respectively, with 13 bases between them. Germline V CDR1 and CDR2: SGHVS, FNYEAQ. In nucleotides, the CDR3 is TGTGCCAGCAGCCATCCGCTGAAGACGAACACCGGGGAGCTGTTTTTT. This encodes CASSHPLKTNTGELFF.